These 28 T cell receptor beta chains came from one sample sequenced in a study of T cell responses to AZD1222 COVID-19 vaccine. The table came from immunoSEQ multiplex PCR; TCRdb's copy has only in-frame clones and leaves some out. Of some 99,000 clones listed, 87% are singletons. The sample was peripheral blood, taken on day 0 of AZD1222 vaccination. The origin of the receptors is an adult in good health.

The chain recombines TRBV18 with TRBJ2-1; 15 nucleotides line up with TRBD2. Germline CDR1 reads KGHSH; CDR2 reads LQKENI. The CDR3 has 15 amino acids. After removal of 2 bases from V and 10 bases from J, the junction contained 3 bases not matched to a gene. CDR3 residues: CASSPSGLAGGEQFF. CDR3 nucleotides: TGTGCCAGCTCACCATCGGGACTAGCGGGAGGAGAGCAGTTCTTC.

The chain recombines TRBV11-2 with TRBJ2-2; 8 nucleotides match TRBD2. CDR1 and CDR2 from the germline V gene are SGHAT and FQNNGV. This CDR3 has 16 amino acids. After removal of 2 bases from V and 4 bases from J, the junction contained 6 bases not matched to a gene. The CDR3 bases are TGTGCCAGCAGCTTACTACGGGGGGGAGGCACCGGGGAGCTGTTTTTT. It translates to CASSLLRGGGTGELFF.

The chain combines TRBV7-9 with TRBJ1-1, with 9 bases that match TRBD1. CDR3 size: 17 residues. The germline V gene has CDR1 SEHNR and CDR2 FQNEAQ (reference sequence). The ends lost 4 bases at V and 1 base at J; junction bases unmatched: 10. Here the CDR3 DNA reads TGTGCCAGCAGCTCGGTCCCGGGACAGGGATCGAACACTGAAGCTTTCTTT. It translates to CASSSVPGQGSNTEAFF.

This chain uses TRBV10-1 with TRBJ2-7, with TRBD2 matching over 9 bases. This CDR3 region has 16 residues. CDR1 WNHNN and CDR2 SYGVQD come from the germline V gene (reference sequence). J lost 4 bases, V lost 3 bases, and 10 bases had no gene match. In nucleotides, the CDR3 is TGCGCCAGCAGTGACCGGGGCGGGAGGGCCCTTTACGAGCAGTACTTC. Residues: CASSDRGGRALYEQYF.

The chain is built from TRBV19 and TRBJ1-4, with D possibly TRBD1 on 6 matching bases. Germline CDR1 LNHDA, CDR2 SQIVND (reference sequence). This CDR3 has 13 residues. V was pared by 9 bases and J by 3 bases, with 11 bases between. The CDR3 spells CASKDRPNEKLFF. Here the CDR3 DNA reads TGTGCCAGCAAGGACAGACCTAATGAAAAACTGTTTTTT.

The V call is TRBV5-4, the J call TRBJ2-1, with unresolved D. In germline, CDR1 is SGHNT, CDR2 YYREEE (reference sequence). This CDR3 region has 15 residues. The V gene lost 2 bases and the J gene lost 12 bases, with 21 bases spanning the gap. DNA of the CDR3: TGTGCCAGCAGCTTACAACTTAACTTAGGATCAGGGCAGTTCTTC. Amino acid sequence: CASSLQLNLGSGQFF.

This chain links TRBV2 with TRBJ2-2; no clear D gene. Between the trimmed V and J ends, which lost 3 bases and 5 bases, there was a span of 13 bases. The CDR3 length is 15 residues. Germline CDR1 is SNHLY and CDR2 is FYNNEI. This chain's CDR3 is CASSEGSLWTGELFF. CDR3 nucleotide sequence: TGTGCCAGCAGTGAGGGTAGCTTGTGGACCGGGGAGCTGTTTTTT.

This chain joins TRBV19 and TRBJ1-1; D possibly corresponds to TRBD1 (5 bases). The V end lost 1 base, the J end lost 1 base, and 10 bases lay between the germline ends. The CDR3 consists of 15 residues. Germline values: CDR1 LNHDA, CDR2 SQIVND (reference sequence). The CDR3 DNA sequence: TGTGCCAGTAGTATAGTAGGCCAGGGGAACACTGAAGCTTTCTTT. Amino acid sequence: CASSIVGQGNTEAFF.

The CDR3 is CAISLTRQETQYF. In DNA, the CDR3 is TGTGCCATCAGTTTGACTAGACAAGAGACCCAGTACTTC. The chain couples TRBV10-3 to TRBJ2-5, with D maybe TRBD2 (6 bases). Germline CDR1 is ENHRY and CDR2 is SYGVKD. The germline V and J ends were trimmed by 5 bases and 2 bases, with 9 bases remaining between them. The CDR3 contains 13 residues.

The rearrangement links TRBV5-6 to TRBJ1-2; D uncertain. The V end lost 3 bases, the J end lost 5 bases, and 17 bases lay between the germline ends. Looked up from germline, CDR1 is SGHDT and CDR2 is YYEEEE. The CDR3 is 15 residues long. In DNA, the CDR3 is TGTGCCAGCAGCTCCTGGGCCGTCTTGAGGTATGGCTACACCTTC. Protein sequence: CASSSWAVLRYGYTF.

CDR3 nucleotide sequence: TGTGCCATCAGTGAGTCGTTAGTAAGCGGGGGAATTGAAGAGACCCAGTACTTC. Its protein is CAISESLVSGGIEETQYF. This rearrangement joins TRBV10-3 to TRBJ2-5; 8 bases align to TRBD2. J lost 3 bases, V lost 0 bases, and 12 bases had no gene match. CDR3 length: 18 residues. Germline CDR1 is ENHRY and CDR2 is SYGVKD.

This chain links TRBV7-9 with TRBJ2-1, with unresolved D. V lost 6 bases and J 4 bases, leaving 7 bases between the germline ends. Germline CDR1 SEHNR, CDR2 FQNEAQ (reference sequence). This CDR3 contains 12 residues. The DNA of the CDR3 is TGTGCCAGCAGAGATACTTACAATGAGCAGTTCTTC. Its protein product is CASRDTYNEQFF. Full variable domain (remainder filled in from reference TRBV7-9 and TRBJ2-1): DTGVSQNPRHKITKRGQNVTFRCDPISEHNRLYWYRQTLGQGPEFLTYFQNEAQLEKSRLLSDRFSAERPKGSFSTLEIQRTEQGDSAMYLCASRDTYNEQFFGPGTRLTVL.

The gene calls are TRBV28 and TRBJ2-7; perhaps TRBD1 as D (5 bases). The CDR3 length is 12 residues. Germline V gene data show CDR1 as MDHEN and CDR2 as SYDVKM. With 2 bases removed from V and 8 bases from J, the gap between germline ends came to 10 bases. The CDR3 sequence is CASSLRAGKQYF. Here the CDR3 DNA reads TGTGCCAGCAGTTTAAGGGCAGGGAAGCAGTACTTC. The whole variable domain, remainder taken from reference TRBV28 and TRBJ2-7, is DVKVTQSSRYLVKRTGEKVFLECVQDMDHENMFWYRQDPGLGLRLIYFSYDVKMKEKGDIPEGYSVSREKKERFSLILESASTNQTSMYLCASSLRAGKQYFGPGTRLTVT.

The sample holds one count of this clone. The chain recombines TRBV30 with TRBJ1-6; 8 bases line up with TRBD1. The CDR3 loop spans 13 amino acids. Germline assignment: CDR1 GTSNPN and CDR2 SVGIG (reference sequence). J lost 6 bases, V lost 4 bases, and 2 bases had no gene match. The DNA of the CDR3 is TGTGCCTGGACCAGGGGGCTTAATTCACCCCTCCACTTT. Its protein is CAWTRGLNSPLHF.

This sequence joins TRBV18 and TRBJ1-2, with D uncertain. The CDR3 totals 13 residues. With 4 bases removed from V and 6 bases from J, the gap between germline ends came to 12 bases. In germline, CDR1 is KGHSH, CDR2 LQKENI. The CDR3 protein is CASSQDVRDGYTF. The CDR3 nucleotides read TGTGCCAGCTCACAAGATGTGCGAGATGGCTACACCTTC.

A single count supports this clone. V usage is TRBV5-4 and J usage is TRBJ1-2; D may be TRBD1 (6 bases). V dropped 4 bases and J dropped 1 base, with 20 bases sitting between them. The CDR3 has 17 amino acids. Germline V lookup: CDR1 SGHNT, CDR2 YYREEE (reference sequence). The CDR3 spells CASSGPGQRDYNYGYTF. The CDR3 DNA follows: TGTGCCAGCAGCGGACCGGGACAAAGGGATTATAACTATGGCTACACCTTC. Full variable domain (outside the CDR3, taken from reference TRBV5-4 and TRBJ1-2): ETGVTQSPTHLIKTRGQQVTLRCSSQSGHNTVSWYQQALGQGPQFIFQYYREEENGRGNFPPRFSGLQFPNYSSELNVNALELDDSALYLCASSGPGQRDYNYGYTFGSGTRLTVV.

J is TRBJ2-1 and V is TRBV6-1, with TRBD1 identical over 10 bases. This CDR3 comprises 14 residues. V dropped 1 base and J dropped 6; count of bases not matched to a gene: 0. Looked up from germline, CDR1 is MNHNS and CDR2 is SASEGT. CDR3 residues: CASSEGTGGNEQFF. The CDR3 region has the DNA TGTGCCAGCAGTGAAGGGACAGGGGGCAATGAGCAGTTCTTC.

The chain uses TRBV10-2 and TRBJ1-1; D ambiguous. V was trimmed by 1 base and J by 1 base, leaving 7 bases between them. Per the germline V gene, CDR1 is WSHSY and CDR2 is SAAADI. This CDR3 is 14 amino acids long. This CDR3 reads CASSEWRQNTEAFF. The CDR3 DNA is TGCGCCAGCAGTGAGTGGAGGCAGAACACTGAAGCTTTCTTT.

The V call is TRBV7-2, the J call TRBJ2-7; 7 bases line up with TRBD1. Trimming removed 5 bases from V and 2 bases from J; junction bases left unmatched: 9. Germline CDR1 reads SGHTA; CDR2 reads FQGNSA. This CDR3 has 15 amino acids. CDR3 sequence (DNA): TGTGCCAGCAGCCAATCCGGGACAGCCCCCTACGAGCAGTACTTC. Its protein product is CASSQSGTAPYEQYF.

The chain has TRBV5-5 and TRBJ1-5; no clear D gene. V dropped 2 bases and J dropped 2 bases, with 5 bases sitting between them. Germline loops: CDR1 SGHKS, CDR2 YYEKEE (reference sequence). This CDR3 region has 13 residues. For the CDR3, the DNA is TGTGCCAGCAGCTTACGTGGCAATCAGCCCCAGCATTTT. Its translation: CASSLRGNQPQHF.

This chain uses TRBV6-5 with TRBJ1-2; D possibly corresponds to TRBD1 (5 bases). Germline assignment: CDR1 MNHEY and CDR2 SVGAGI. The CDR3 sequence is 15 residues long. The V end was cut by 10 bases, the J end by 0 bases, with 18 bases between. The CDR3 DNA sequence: TGTGCCACGACCTTGCGGGGGGTAACTAACTATGGCTACACCTTC. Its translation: CATTLRGVTNYGYTF.

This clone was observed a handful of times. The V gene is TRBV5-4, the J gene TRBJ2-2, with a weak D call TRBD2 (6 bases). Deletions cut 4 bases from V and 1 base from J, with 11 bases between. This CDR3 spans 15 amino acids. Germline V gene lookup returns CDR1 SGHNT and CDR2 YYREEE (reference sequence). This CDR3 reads CASSPGLKNTGELFF. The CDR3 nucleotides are TGTGCCAGCAGCCCGGGACTTAAGAACACCGGGGAGCTGTTTTTT.

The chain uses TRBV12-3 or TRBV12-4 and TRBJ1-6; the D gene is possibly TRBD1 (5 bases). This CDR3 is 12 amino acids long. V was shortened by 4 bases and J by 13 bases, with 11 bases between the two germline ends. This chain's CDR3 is CASSSGFPPLHF. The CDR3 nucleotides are TGTGCCAGCAGTTCAGGGTTTCCGCCCCTCCACTTT.

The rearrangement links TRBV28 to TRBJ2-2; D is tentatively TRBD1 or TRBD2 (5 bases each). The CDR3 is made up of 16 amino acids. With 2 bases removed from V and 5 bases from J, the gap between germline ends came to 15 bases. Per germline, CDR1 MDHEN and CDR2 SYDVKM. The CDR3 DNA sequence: TGTGCCAGCAGTTTACCTCTCGGGGCAGATACCGGGGAGCTGTTTTTT. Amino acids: CASSLPLGADTGELFF.

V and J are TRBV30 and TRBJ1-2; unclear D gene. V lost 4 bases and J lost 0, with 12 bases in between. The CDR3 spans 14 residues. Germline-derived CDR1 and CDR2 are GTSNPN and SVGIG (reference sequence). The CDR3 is CAWTVKAANYGYTF. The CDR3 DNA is TGTGCCTGGACCGTAAAGGCAGCTAACTATGGCTACACCTTC.

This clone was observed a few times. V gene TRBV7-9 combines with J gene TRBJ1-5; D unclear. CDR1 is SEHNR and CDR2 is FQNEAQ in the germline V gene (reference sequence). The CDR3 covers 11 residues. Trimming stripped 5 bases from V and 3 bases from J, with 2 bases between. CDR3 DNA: TGTGCCAGCAGCGCCAATCAGCCCCAGCATTTT. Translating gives CASSANQPQHF. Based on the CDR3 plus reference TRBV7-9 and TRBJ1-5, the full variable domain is DTGVSQNPRHKITKRGQNVTFRCDPISEHNRLYWYRQTLGQGPEFLTYFQNEAQLEKSRLLSDRFSAERPKGSFSTLEIQRTEQGDSAMYLCASSANQPQHFGDGTRLSIL.

The CDR3 coding sequence is TGCGCCAGCAGCCAAGGGACTAGCGGGACTATCGGGGAGCTGTTTTTT. Protein sequence: CASSQGTSGTIGELFF. The chain is built from TRBV4-3 and TRBJ2-2; 12 bases are a match to TRBD2. The CDR3 spans 16 residues. Germline trimming cut 1 base from V and 7 bases from J; bases unmatched to any gene: 4. CDR1 and CDR2 (germline): LGHNA, YSLEER.

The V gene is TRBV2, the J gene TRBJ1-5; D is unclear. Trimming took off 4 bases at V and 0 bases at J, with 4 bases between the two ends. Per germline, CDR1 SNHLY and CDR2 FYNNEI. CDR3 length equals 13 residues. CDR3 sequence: CASSGYSNQPQHF. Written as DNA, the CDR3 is TGTGCCAGCAGTGGATATAGCAATCAGCCCCAGCATTTT.